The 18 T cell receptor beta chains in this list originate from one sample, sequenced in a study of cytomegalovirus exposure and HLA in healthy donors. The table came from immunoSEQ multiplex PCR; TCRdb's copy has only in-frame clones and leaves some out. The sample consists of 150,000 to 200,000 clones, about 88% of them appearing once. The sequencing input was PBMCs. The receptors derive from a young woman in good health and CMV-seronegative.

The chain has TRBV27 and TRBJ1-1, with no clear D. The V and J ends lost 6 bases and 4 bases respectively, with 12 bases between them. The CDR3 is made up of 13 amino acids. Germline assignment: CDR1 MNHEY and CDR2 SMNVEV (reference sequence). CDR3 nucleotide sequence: TGTGCCAGCAGACCATACGGGAGCACTGAAGCTTTCTTT. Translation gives CASRPYGSTEAFF.

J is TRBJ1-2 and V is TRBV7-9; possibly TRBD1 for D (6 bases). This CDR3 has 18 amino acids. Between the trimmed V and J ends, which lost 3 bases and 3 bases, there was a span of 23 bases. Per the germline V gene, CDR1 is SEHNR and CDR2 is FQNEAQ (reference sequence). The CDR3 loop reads CASSFYPTPLTGHYGYTF. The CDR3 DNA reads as TGTGCCAGCAGCTTTTATCCTACCCCTTTGACAGGACACTATGGCTACACCTTC. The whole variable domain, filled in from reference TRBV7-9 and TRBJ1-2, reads DTGVSQNPRHKITKRGQNVTFRCDPISEHNRLYWYRQTLGQGPEFLTYFQNEAQLEKSRLLSDRFSAERPKGSFSTLEIQRTEQGDSAMYLCASSFYPTPLTGHYGYTFGSGTRLTVV.

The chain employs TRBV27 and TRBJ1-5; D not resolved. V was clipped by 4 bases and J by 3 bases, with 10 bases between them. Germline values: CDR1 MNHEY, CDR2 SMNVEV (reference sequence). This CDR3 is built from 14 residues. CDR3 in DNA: TGTGCCAGCAGTTGGGAGAAGGACAATCAGCCCCAGCATTTT. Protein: CASSWEKDNQPQHF.

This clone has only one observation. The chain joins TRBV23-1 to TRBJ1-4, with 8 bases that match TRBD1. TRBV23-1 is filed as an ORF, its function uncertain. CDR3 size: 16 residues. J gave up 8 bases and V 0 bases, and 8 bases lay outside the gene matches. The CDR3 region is CASSQSFRGRREKLFF. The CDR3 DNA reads TGCGCCAGCAGTCAATCTTTCAGGGGGCGCAGAGAAAAACTGTTTTTT.

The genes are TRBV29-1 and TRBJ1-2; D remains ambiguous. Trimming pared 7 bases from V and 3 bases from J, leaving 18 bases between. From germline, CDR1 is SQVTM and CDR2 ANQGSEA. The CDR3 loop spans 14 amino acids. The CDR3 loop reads CSDLPRKVHYGYTF. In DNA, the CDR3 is TGCAGCGACTTACCGCGGAAAGTCCACTATGGCTACACCTTC.

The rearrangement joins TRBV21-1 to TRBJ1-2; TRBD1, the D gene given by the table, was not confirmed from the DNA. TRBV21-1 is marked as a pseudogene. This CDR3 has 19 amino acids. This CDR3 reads CASSKAGGPRQGPMNGYTF. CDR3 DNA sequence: TGTGCCAGCAGCAAAGCGGGAGGTCCCAGACAGGGTCCTATGAATGGCTACACCTTC.

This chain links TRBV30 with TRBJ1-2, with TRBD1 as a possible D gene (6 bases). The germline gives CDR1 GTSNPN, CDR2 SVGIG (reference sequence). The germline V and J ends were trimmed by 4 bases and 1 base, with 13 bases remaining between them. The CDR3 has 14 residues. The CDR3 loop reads CAWIAGGFNYGYTF. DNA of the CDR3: TGTGCCTGGATAGCGGGGGGCTTTAACTATGGCTACACCTTC.

The CDR3 loop is CASAANYGYTF. The CDR3 DNA sequence: TGTGCCAGCGCGGCTAACTATGGCTACACCTTC. This chain connects TRBV6-1 to TRBJ1-2, with D unresolved. CDR1 and CDR2 from the germline V gene are MNHNS and SASEGT. The CDR3 has 11 amino acids. V was pared by 8 bases and J by 0 bases, with 4 bases between.

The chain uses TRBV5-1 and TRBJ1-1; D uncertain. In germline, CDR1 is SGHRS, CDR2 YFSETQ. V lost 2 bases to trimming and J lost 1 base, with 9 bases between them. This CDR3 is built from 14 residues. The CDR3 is CASSFTETNTEAFF. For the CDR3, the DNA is TGCGCCAGCAGCTTTACAGAGACGAACACTGAAGCTTTCTTT. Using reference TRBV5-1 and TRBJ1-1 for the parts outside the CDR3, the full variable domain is KAGVTQTPRYLIKTRGQQVTLSCSPISGHRSVSWYQQTPGQGLQFLFEYFSETQRNKGNFPGRFSGRQFSNSRSEMNVSTLELGDSALYLCASSFTETNTEAFFGQGTRLTVV.

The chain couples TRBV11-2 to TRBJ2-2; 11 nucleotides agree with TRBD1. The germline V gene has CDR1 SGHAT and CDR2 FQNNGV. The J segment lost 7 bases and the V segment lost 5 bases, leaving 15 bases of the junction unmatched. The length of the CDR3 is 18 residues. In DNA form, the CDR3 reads TGTGCCAGCAGCGCCCGACAGCCGGGACAGGGGGGTGGCGGGGAGCTGTTTTTT. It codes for CASSARQPGQGGGGELFF.

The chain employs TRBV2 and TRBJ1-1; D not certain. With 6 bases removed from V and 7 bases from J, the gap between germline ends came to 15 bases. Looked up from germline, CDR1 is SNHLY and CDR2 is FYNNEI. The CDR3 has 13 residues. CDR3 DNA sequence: TGTGCCAGCAGAGGAGAGGTATCGGGTGAAGCTTTCTTT. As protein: CASRGEVSGEAFF.

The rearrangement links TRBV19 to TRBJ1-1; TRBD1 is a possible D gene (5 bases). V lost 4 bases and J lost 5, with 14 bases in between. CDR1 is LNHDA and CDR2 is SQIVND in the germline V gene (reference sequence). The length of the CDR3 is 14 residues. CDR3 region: CASSRKGVGTEAFF. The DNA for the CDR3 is TGTGCCAGTAGTAGGAAAGGGGTGGGGACTGAAGCTTTCTTT.

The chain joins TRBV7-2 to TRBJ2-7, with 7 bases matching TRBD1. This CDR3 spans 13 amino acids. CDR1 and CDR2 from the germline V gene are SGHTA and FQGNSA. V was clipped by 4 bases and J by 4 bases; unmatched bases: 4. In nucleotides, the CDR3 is TGTGCCAGCAGCTCCAAGACAGGGTACGAGCAGTACTTC. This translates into CASSSKTGYEQYF.

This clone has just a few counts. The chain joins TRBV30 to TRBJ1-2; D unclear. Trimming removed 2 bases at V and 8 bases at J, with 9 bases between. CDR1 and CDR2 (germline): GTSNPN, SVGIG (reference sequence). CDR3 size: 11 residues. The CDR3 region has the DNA TGTGCCTGGAGTAACGACAACGGCTACACCTTC. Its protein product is CAWSNDNGYTF.

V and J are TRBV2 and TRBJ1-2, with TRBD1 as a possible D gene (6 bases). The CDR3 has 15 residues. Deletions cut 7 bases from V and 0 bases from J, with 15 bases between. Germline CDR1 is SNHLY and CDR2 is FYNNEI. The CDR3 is CASKGLKGANYGYTF. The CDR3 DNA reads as TGTGCCAGCAAGGGGTTGAAGGGGGCTAACTATGGCTACACCTTC.

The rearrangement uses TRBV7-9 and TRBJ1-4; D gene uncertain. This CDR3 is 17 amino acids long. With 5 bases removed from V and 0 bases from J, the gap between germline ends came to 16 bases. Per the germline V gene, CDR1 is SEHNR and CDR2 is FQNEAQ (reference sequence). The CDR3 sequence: CASSAPGRWTTNEKLFF. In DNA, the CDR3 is TGTGCCAGCAGCGCCCCGGGGAGATGGACAACTAATGAAAAACTGTTTTTT.

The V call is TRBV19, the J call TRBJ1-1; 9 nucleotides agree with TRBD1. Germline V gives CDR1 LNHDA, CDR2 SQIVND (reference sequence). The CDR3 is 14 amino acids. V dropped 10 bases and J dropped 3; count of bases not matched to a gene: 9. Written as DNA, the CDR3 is TGTGCCACAATTCAGGACAGGGGAGACACTGAAGCTTTCTTT. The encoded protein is CATIQDRGDTEAFF.

The CDR3 sequence is CASSQIWAGTYEQYF. The CDR3 DNA follows: TGCGCCAGCAGCCAAATATGGGCAGGGACCTACGAGCAGTACTTC. The V and J genes are TRBV4-3 and TRBJ2-7; D may be TRBD1 (5 bases). This CDR3 region has 15 residues. V lost 2 bases and J lost 2, with 13 bases in between. The germline gives CDR1 LGHNA, CDR2 YSLEER.